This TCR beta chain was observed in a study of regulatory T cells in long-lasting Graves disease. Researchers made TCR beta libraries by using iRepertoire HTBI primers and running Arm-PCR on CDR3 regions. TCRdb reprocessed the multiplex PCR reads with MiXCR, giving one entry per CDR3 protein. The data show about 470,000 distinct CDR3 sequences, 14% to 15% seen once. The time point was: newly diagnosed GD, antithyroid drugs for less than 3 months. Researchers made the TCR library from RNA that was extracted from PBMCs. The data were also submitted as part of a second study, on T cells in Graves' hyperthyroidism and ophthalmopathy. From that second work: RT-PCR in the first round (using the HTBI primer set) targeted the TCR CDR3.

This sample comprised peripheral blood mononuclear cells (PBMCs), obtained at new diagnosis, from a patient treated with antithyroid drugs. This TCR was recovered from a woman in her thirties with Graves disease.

CDR3 residues: CASSLTRTSGGGNEQFF. The CDR3 coding sequence is TGTGCCAGCAGCTTGACCCGGACTAGCGGAGGGGGCAATGAGCAGTTCTTC. This chain links TRBV5-6 with TRBJ2-3; 10 positions agree with TRBD2. The last part of the DNA fits TRBJ2-1 better; the J call may be wrong. The germline CDR1 and CDR2 sequences are SGHDT and YYEEEE. The CDR3 has 17 residues.